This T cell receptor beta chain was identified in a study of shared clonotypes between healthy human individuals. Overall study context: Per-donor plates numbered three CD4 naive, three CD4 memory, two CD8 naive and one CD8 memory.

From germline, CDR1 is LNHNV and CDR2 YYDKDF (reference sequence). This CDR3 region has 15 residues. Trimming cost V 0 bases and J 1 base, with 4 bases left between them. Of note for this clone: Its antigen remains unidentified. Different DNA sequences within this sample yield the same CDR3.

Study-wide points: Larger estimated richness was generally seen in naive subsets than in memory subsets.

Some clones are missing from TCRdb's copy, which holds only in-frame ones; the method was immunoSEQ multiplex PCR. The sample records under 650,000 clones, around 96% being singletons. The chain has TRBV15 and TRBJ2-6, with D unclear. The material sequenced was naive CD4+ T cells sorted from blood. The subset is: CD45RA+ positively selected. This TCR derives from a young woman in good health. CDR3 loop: CATSRDLSGANVLTF. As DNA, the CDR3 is TGTGCCACCAGCAGAGATTTGTCTGGGGCCAACGTCCTGACTTTC.